Reported below is one T cell receptor (beta chain). Naive CD8 cells comprised CD45RO-negative, CCR7-positively selected cells, excluding terminally differentiated effector memory CD45RA+ cells. The data belong to a study of shared clonotypes between healthy human individuals. Profiled with immunoSEQ multiplex PCR; TCRdb holds only in-frame clones, not every one. The data hold just over 2,000,000 clones, with about 95% observed a single time. This CDR3 spans 11 amino acids. Germline V gene sequence: CDR1 SGHTA, CDR2 FQGNSA. Trimming removed 8 bases from V and 5 bases from J, with 10 bases in between. This chain uses TRBV7-2 with TRBJ2-7; no clear D. This clonotype was sampled from a man between 18 and 35 years old in good health. Specimen: naive CD8+ T cells sorted from blood. CDR3 DNA sequence: TGTGCCAGCCGTCTCTTCGACGAGCAGTACTTC. It translates to CASRLFDEQYF.